The rows below give T cell receptor beta chains drawn from one sample of a study of blood T cell repertoires in COVID-19. Data came from immunoSEQ multiplex PCR; TCRdb stores just in-frame clones and leaves some out. The sample lists about 230,000 clones, around 86% occurring once. Sequenced sample: peripheral blood. The receptors were gathered from a man aged 45 to 65 with COVID-19, enrolled during active disease. Both conserved end residues are part of each CDR3. A D gene is named only where the DNA matches it firmly. Size tells how often a clone was seen (once, few, many) or the class of an expanded clone, and some rows leave it out.

d_call	clone_size	j_call	v_call	cdr3_nt	cdr3_aa
.	once	TRBJ2-7	TRBV6-5	TGTGCCAGCAGTTACGCACAGGGAGCCTACGAGCAGTACTTC	CASSYAQGAYEQYF
TRBD1	.	TRBJ1-2	TRBV9	TGTGCCAGCAGCGTAGCTCGGACAGGGGTGGGTGGCTACACCTTC	CASSVARTGVGGYTF
.	.	TRBJ2-7	TRBV13	TGTGCCAGCAGCTTTATGGCACCTTCCTACGAGCAGTACTTC	CASSFMAPSYEQYF
.	.	TRBJ2-7	TRBV15	TGTGCCACCAGCAGAGATGGAGTCAAAAGGTACGAGCAGTACTTC	CATSRDGVKRYEQYF
TRBD1	once	TRBJ2-7	TRBV14	TGTGCCAGCAGGCTATCGGGACAGGGAAAGGGGTCCTCCTACGAGCAGTACTTC	CASRLSGQGKGSSYEQYF
TRBD2	once	TRBJ2-2	TRBV7-2	TGTGCCACTCGCGGACTAGCGGGGTATACCGGGGAGCTGTTTTTT	CATRGLAGYTGELFF
.	.	TRBJ2-5	TRBV18	TGTGCCAGCTCACCACCGTCGGGCTACAGGGAGACCCAGTACTTC	CASSPPSGYRETQYF
TRBD1	.	TRBJ1-4	TRBV11-1	TGTGCCAGCAGCTTAGGGACAGGCAATAATGAAAAACTGTTTTTT	CASSLGTGNNEKLFF
.	.	TRBJ1-6	TRBV2	TGTGCCAGCAGTGAATGGGAGGAGATCAATTCACCCCTCCACTTT	CASSEWEEINSPLHF
TRBD1	.	TRBJ2-1	TRBV19	TGTGCCAGTAGTGAAGGGACAGCTTCCCCTTGGAATGAGCAGTTCTTC	CASSEGTASPWNEQFF
TRBD2	.	TRBJ2-2	TRBV5-4	TGTGCCAGCAGTAGATTAGCGGGTCACACCGGGGAGCTGTTTTTT	CASSRLAGHTGELFF
TRBD2	.	TRBJ2-7	TRBV6-6	TGTGCCAGCAGTCGCGGGACTAGCGGGAGGAACGAGCAGTACTTC	CASSRGTSGRNEQYF
TRBD1	.	TRBJ2-7	TRBV4-3	TGCGCCAGCAGCCTCCGGACAGGAAAGGGCGAGCAGTACTTC	CASSLRTGKGEQYF
.	.	TRBJ1-5	TRBV7-2	TGTGCCAGCAGCTCAGGGGACAATCAGCCCCAGCATTTT	CASSSGDNQPQHF
.	.	TRBJ1-1	TRBV27	TGTGCCAGCAGCCTTTTTGGGAGAGAAGCTTTCTTT	CASSLFGREAFF
TRBD1	.	TRBJ2-7	TRBV11-2	TGTGCCAGCATAACCGGGACAGGGGGAACCTACGAGCAGTACTTC	CASITGTGGTYEQYF
.	.	TRBJ1-5	TRBV5-5	TGTGCCAGCAGCTCCCAGGGATATAGCAATCAGCCCCAGCATTTT	CASSSQGYSNQPQHF
.	.	TRBJ2-5	TRBV2	TGTGCCAGCAGTGATGGGGGACACGAACAAGAGACCCAGTACTTC	CASSDGGHEQETQYF
TRBD1	.	TRBJ2-7	TRBV29-1	TGCAGCGTTAACAGGGGAAACTACGAGCAGTACTTC	CSVNRGNYEQYF
TRBD2	.	TRBJ2-1	TRBV14	TGTGCCAGCAGCCCTTGGACTAGCGGTTCCAATGAGCAGTTCTTC	CASSPWTSGSNEQFF
.	once	TRBJ2-1	TRBV7-3	TGTGCCAGCAGCGCCCTAACCTCCCCCGGGGTCAATGAGCAGTTCTTC	CASSALTSPGVNEQFF
.	.	TRBJ2-7	TRBV12-3/TRBV12-4	TGTGCCAGCAGACAAGACACCGACTACGAGCAGTACTTC	CASRQDTDYEQYF
TRBD1	.	TRBJ2-7	TRBV4-2	TGTGCCAGCAGCCAAAGGGGACAGGGGGCCTACGAGCAGTACTTC	CASSQRGQGAYEQYF
TRBD1	once	TRBJ2-7	TRBV5-5	TGTGCCAGCAGCTCCCGTTCGGACAGGGTCTCCTACGAGCAGTACTTC	CASSSRSDRVSYEQYF
.	.	TRBJ1-2	TRBV14	TGTGCCAGCAGCCCCCAGGGGTATGGCTACACCTTC	CASSPQGYGYTF
.	few	TRBJ2-7	TRBV3-1/TRBV3-2	TGTGCCAGCAGCGCCCAGGGGAACGAGCAGTACTTC	CASSAQGNEQYF
.	.	TRBJ1-6	TRBV30	TGTGCCTGGAGTGTAGGGGAAAATTCACCCCTCCACTTT	CAWSVGENSPLHF
.	.	TRBJ1-1	TRBV5-8	TGTGCCAGCAGCTTGGCCGGGGTCCTGAACACTGAAGCTTTCTTT	CASSLAGVLNTEAFF
.	.	TRBJ2-3	TRBV2	TGTGCCAGCAGTGTAATTACGCAGTATTTT	CASSVITQYF
.	.	TRBJ1-5	TRBV19	TGTGCCAGTAGTATAATGAGTAGCAATCAGCCCCAGCATTTT	CASSIMSSNQPQHF
.	few	TRBJ1-1	TRBV2	TGTGCCAGCAGGCTAACAGGGTCTAACGCTAACACTGAAGCTTTCTTT	CASRLTGSNANTEAFF
TRBD1	.	TRBJ2-1	TRBV24-1	TGTGCCACCAGTGATGGAGCTCGGGACAGCTCCTACAATGAGCAGTTCTTC	CATSDGARDSSYNEQFF
.	.	TRBJ1-6	TRBV6-1	TGTGCCAGCAGTGATACAGGGTGGAATTCACCCCTCCACTTT	CASSDTGWNSPLHF
.	once	TRBJ1-5	TRBV5-8	TGTGCCAGCAGCTTGGCCGATGGCGGCGCGAGCAATCAGCCCCAGCATTTT	CASSLADGGASNQPQHF
TRBD2	.	TRBJ2-2	TRBV4-1	TGCGCCAGCAGCCAAGATTCTAGCGGGAGTTTATTTCCCGGGGAGCTGTTTTTT	CASSQDSSGSLFPGELFF
.	few	TRBJ2-2	TRBV6-5	TGTGCCAGCAGATCTCCGGGAACCACCGGGGAGCTGTTTTTT	CASRSPGTTGELFF
.	.	TRBJ2-5	TRBV4-2	TGTGCCAGCAGCCACGGATTGCGAACCGACAAGTTCGTTGAGACCCAGTACTTC	CASSHGLRTDKFVETQYF
.	.	TRBJ2-7	TRBV6-5	TGTGCCAGCAGGGCCGTCTACGAGCAGTACTTC	CASRAVYEQYF
.	once	TRBJ1-1	TRBV4-3	TGCGCCAGCAGCCCTGCTTACAGGAACACTGAAGCTTTCTTT	CASSPAYRNTEAFF
.	.	TRBJ1-3	TRBV30	TGTGCCTGGAGTCGGGAGCGGACTCCGGGAAACACCATATATTTT	CAWSRERTPGNTIYF
.	.	TRBJ2-7	TRBV5-4	TGTGCCAGCAGCATAAGCGGTTCCTCCTACGAGCAGTACTTC	CASSISGSSYEQYF
.	.	TRBJ1-4	TRBV29-1	TGCAGCGCAGCTGCGGAAAAACTGTTTTTT	CSAAAEKLFF
.	.	TRBJ1-4	TRBV5-1	TGCGCCAGCAGCTTAAGGACTGGGGCAACTAATGAAAAACTGTTTTTT	CASSLRTGATNEKLFF
.	.	TRBJ1-3	TRBV11-2	TGTGCCAGCAGCTTAGAGGTTCGGGAGTCCATATATTTT	CASSLEVRESIYF
TRBD2	.	TRBJ2-1	TRBV5-5	TGTGCCAGCAGCCCAGCGGGTATAGGGACTAGCTCCTACAATGAGCAGTTCTTC	CASSPAGIGTSSYNEQFF
TRBD1	.	TRBJ1-3	TRBV9	TGTGCCAGCAGCGAAGGACAGGGTCCCTTACGCTCTGGAAACACCATATATTTT	CASSEGQGPLRSGNTIYF
TRBD1	few	TRBJ2-2	TRBV7-2	TGTGCCAGCAGCTTAGTGACAGGGGGCGGCACCGGGGAGCTGTTTTTT	CASSLVTGGGTGELFF
TRBD2	.	TRBJ2-7	TRBV11-2	TGTGCCAGCAGCTTAGGGGGAGTAGCGGGCCCCTACGAGCAGTACTTC	CASSLGGVAGPYEQYF
TRBD1	.	TRBJ1-4	TRBV4-1	TGCGCCAGCAGCCGACAATGGACAGGCGACAGTACAACTAATGAAAAACTGTTTTTT	CASSRQWTGDSTTNEKLFF
TRBD1	.	TRBJ1-1	TRBV19	TGTGCCAGTAGTTCTCAGGGGGACAGGACATCTGAAGCTTTCTTT	CASSSQGDRTSEAFF